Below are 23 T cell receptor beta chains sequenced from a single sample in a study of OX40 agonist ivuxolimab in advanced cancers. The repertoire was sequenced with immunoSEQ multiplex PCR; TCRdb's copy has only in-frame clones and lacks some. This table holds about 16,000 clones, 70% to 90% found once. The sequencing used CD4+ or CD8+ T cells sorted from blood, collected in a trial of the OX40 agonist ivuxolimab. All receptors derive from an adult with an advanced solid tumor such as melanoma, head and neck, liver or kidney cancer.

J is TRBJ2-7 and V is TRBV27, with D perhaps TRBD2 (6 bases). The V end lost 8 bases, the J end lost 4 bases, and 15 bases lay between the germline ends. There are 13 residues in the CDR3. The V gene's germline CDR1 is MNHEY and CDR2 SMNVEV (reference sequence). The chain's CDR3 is CASGTSWGYEQYF. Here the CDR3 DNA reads TGTGCCAGCGGAACTAGCTGGGGTTACGAGCAGTACTTC.

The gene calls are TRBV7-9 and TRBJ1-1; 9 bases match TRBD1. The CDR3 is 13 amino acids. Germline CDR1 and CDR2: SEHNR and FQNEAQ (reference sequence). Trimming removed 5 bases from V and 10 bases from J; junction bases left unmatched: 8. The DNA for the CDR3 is TGTGCCAGCAGCATCACACAGGGGGCAAGAGCTTTCTTT. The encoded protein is CASSITQGARAFF.

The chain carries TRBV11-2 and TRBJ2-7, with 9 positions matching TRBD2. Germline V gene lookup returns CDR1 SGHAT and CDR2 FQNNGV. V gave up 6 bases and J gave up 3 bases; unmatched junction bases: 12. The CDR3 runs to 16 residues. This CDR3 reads CASRGGFAGGGYEQYF. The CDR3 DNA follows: TGTGCCAGCAGAGGAGGATTTGCGGGAGGGGGCTACGAGCAGTACTTC.

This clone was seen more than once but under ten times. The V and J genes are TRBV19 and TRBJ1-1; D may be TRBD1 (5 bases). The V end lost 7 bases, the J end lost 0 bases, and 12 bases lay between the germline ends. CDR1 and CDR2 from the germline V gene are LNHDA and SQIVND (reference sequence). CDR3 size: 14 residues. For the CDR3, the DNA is TGTGCCAGTACCCAGGGAAGGATGAACACTGAAGCTTTCTTT. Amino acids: CASTQGRMNTEAFF.

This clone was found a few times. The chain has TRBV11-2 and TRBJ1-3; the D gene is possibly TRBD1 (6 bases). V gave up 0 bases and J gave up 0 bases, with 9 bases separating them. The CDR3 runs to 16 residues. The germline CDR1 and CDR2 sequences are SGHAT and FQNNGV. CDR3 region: CASSLDHRASGNTIYF. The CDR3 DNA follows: TGTGCCAGCAGCTTAGATCACAGGGCCTCTGGAAACACCATATATTTT.

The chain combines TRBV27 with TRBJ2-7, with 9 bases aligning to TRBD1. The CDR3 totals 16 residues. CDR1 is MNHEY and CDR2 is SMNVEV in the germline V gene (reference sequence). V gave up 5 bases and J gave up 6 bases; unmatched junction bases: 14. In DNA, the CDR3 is TGTGCCAGCAGTCTAAGGGGCGGGACAGGGCTTAGCGAGCAGTACTTC. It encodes CASSLRGGTGLSEQYF.

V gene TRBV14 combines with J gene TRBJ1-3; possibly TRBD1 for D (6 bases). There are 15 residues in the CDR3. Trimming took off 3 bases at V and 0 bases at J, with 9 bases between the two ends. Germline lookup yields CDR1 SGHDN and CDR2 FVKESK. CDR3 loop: CASSQRTASGNTIYF. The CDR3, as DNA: TGTGCCAGCAGCCAGAGGACAGCCTCTGGAAACACCATATATTTT.

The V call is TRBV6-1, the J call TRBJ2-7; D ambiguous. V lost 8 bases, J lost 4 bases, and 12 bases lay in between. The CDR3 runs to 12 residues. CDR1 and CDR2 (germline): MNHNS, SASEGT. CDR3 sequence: CASGQQQYEQYF. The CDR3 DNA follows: TGTGCCAGCGGGCAGCAGCAATACGAGCAGTACTTC.

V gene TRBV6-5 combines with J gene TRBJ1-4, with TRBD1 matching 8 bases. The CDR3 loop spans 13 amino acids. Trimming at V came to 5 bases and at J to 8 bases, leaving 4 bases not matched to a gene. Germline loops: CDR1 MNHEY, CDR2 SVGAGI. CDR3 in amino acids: CASSGQGGEKLFF. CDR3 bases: TGTGCCAGCAGTGGACAGGGAGGGGAAAAACTGTTTTTT.

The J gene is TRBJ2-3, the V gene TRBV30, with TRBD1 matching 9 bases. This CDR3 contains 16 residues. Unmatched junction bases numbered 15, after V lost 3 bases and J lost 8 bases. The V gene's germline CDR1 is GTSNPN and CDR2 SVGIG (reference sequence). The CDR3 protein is CAWRRRDRAPVGTQYF. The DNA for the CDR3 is TGTGCCTGGAGACGCCGGGACAGGGCCCCTGTTGGTACGCAGTATTTT.

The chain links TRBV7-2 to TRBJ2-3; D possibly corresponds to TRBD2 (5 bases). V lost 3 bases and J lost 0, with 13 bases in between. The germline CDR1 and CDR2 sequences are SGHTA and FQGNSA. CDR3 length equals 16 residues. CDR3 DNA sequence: TGTGCCAGCAGCTTGCCACGCGGGCTTAGCACAGATACGCAGTATTTT. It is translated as CASSLPRGLSTDTQYF.

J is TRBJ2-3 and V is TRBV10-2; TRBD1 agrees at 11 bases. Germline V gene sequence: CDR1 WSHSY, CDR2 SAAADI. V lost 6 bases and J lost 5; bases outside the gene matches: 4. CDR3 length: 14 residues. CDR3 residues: CASRDGTGGDTQYF. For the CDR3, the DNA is TGCGCCAGCAGGGACGGGACAGGGGGAGATACGCAGTATTTT.

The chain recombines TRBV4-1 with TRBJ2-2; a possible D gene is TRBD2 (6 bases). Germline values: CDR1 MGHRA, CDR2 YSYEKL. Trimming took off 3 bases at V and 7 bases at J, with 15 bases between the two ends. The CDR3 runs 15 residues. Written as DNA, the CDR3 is TGCGCCAGCAGCCAGGGAGCTAGCGCGATCGGGGAGCTGTTTTTT. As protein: CASSQGASAIGELFF.

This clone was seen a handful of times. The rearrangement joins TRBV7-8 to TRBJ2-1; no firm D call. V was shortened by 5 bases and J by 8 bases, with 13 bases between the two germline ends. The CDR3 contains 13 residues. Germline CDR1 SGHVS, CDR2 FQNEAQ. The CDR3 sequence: CASSPPRRDEQFF. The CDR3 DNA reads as TGTGCCAGCAGCCCCCCCCGTAGGGATGAGCAGTTCTTC.

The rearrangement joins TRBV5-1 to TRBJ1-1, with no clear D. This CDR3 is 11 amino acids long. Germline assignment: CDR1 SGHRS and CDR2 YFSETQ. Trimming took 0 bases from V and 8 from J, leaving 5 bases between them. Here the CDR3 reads CASSLGTEAFF. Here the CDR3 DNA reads TGCGCCAGCAGCTTGGGTACAGAAGCTTTCTTT.

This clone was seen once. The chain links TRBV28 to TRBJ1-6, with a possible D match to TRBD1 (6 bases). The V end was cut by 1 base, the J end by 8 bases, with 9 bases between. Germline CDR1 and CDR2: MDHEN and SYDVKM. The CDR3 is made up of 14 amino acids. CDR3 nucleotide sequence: TGTGCCAGCAGTTTATCGGGGGCGGATTCACCCCTCCACTTT. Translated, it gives CASSLSGADSPLHF.

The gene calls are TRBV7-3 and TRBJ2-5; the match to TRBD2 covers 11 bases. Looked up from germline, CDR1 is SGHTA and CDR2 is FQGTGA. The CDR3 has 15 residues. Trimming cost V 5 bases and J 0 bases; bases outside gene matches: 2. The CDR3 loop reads CASSRLAGNQETQYF. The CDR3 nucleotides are TGTGCCAGCAGCCGACTAGCGGGGAACCAAGAGACCCAGTACTTC.

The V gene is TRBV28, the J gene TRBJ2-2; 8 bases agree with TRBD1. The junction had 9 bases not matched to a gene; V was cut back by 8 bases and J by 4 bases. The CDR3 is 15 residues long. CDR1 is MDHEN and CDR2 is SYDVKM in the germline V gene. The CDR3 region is CASSLTGVTTGELFF. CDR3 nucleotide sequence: TGTGCCAGCTCATTGACAGGGGTGACCACCGGGGAGCTGTTTTTT.

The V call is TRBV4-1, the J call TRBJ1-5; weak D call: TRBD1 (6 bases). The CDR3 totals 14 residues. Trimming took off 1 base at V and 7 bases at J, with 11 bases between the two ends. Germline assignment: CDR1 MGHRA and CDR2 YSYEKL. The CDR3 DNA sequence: TGCGCCAGCAGCCAAGCTACAGGGCGGCAGCCCCAGCATTTT. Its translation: CASSQATGRQPQHF.

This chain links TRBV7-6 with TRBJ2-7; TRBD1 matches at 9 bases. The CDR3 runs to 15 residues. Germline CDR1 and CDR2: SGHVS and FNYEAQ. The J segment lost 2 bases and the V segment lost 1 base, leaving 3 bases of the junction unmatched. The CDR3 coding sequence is TGTGCCAGCAGCTTAGGACAGGGGGTAACCTACGAGCAGTACTTC. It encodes CASSLGQGVTYEQYF.

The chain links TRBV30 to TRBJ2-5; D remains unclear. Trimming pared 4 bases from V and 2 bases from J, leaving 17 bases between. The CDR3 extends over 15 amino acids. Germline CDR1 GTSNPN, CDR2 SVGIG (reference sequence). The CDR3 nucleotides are TGTGCCTGGACCGATGGATTTCCCGGGCAAGAGACCCAGTACTTC. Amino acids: CAWTDGFPGQETQYF.

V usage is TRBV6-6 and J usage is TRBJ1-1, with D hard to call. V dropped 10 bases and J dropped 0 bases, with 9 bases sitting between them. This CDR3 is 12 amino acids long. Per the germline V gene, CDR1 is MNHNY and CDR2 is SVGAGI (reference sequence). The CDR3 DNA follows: TGTGCCACCGGACCGATGAACACTGAAGCTTTCTTT. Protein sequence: CATGPMNTEAFF.

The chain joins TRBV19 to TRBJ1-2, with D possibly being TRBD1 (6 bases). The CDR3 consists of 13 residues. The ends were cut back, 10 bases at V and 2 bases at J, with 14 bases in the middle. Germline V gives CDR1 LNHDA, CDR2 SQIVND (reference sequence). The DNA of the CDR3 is TGTGCCACCCACAAAACAGGGAACTATGGCTACACCTTC. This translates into CATHKTGNYGYTF. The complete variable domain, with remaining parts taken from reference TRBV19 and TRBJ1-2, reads DGGITQSPKYLFRKEGQNVTLSCEQNLNHDAMYWYRQDPGQGLRLIYYSQIVNDFQKGDIAEGYSVSREKKESFPLTVTSAQKNPTAFYLCATHKTGNYGYTFGSGTRLTVV.